The 8 T cell receptor beta chains below all came from one sample that was sequenced in a study of blood T cell repertoires in COVID-19. Data came from immunoSEQ multiplex PCR; TCRdb stores just in-frame clones and leaves some out. The profile shows roughly 120,000 clones, just over 75% of them singletons. The sample was peripheral blood. The receptor set was obtained from a woman of 80 years or more with acute or convalescent COVID-19.

The chain links TRBV3-1 (or the pseudogene TRBV3-2) to TRBJ1-2; tentative D call: TRBD1 (5 bases). V was shortened by 4 bases and J by 0 bases, with 18 bases between the two germline ends. The germline gives CDR1 LGHDT, CDR2 YNNKEL (reference sequence). The length of the CDR3 is 17 residues. The CDR3 is CASSRKNSGTANYGYTF. CDR3 sequence (DNA): TGTGCCAGCAGCCGCAAAAATAGCGGGACGGCTAACTATGGCTACACCTTC.

This chain uses TRBV27 with TRBJ2-7, with D hard to call. Trimming removed 3 bases from V and 0 bases from J, with 6 bases in between. CDR1 is MNHEY and CDR2 is SMNVEV in the germline V gene (reference sequence). There are 13 residues in the CDR3. CDR3: CASSFTVSYEQYF. The CDR3 DNA sequence: TGTGCCAGCAGTTTCACGGTCTCCTACGAGCAGTACTTC.

V is TRBV6-5 and J is TRBJ2-2, with TRBD1 matching over 9 bases. The CDR3 covers 14 residues. Germline-derived CDR1 and CDR2 are MNHEY and SVGAGI. V dropped 5 bases and J dropped 6; count of bases not matched to a gene: 4. DNA for the CDR3: TGTGCCAGCAGTCCCACAGGGGGCCCCGGGGAGCTGTTTTTT. This gives the protein CASSPTGGPGELFF.

The chain has TRBV18 and TRBJ2-5; 7 nucleotides agree with TRBD1. This CDR3 region has 14 residues. J gave up 5 bases and V 6 bases, and 9 bases lay outside the gene matches. Germline CDR1 is KGHSH and CDR2 is LQKENI. This chain's CDR3 is CASSTRQGLETQYF. DNA for the CDR3: TGTGCCAGCTCCACTAGACAGGGCTTGGAGACCCAGTACTTC.

Note on this clone: Distinct nucleotide sequences in the sample also encode this CDR3. The chain combines TRBV12-3 or TRBV12-4 with TRBJ2-5; D is undetermined. This CDR3 is 11 amino acids long. V lost 3 bases and J lost 3, with 2 bases in between. CDR3 residues: CASSFKETQYF. Here the CDR3 DNA reads TGTGCCAGCAGTTTTAAAGAGACCCAGTACTTC.

This clone showed up just once. This chain uses TRBV6-5 with TRBJ1-2, with a weak D call TRBD1 (6 bases). The CDR3 contains 14 residues. Germline CDR1 is MNHEY and CDR2 is SVGAGI. V was cut by 4 bases and J by 4 bases, with 13 bases left in between. CDR3 residues: CASSSTGSFYGYTF. The CDR3 region has the DNA TGTGCCAGCAGTTCGACAGGTTCCTTCTATGGCTACACCTTC.

The rearrangement joins TRBV6-5 to TRBJ2-5; TRBD1 aligns across 12 bases. Germline loops: CDR1 MNHEY, CDR2 SVGAGI. J was trimmed by 5 bases and V by 6 bases; bases with no gene match: 7. The CDR3 is made up of 15 amino acids. CDR3 protein: CASRRGQGAFETQYF. As DNA, the CDR3 is TGTGCCAGCAGGCGGGGACAGGGGGCATTCGAGACCCAGTACTTC.

The V gene is TRBV5-8, the J gene TRBJ1-2; weak D call: TRBD1 (6 bases). CDR3 length: 14 residues. With 1 base removed from V and 2 bases from J, the gap between germline ends came to 9 bases. The germline CDR1 and CDR2 sequences are SGHTS and YDEGEE. CDR3: CASSLHRVNYGYTF. DNA of the CDR3: TGTGCCAGCAGCTTGCACAGGGTAAACTATGGCTACACCTTC.